Below, one TCR beta chain is given with its context. Its antigen is not known. On each TCR cDNA molecule, a unique molecular identifier was present. TCRdb re-analysed the 5' RACE reads in MiXCR, keeping a single row per CDR3 protein. Counted here are some 22,000 distinct CDR3 sequences, about 5.6% occurring once; the ten biggest clones make up about 35%. The entry originates in a study of spatial heterogeneity in lung cancer. Study context: Sequencing consistently turned up more beta-chain sequences than alpha-chain sequences. Notes on the study in general: Tumor TCRs that were ubiquitous and expanded showed up in blood more at resection than follow-up.

Time point noted: sample taken at primary tumor resection. Samples were obtained from about 75 donors, all untreated early-stage non-small cell lung cancer patients. The germline CDR1 and CDR2 sequences are SGDLS and YYNGEE. With V trimmed by 2 bases and J by 5 bases, 1 base remained unmatched. CDR3 length: 13 amino acids. Specimen: PBMCs, collected at surgery. The TCR originated in a male donor with early-stage non-small cell lung cancer. This sequence joins TRBV9 and TRBJ2-1; 7 nucleotides agree with TRBD1. CDR3 sequence (DNA): TGTGCCAGCAGCGTGACAGGGAACAATGAGCAGTTCTTC. Amino acids: CASSVTGNNEQFF.